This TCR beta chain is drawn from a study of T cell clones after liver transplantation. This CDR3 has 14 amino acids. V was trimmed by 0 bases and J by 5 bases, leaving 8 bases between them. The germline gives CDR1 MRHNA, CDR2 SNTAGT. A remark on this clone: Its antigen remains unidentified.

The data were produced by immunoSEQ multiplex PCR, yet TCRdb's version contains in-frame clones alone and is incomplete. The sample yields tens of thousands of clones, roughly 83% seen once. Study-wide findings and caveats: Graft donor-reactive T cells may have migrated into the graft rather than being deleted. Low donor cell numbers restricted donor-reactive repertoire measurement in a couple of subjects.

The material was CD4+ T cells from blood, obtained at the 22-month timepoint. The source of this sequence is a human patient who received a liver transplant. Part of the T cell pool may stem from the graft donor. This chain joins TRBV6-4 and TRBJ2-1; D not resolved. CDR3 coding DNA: TGTGCCAGCAGTGACTCGAACTTGAACAATGAGCAGTTCTTC. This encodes CASSDSNLNNEQFF.